A single sample is the source of the 9 T cell receptor beta chains below, sequenced in a study of shared clonotypes between healthy human individuals. Clones were sequenced by immunoSEQ multiplex PCR, and TCRdb holds only the in-frame ones, with some missing. The sample has around 500,000 clones, 70% to 80% seen once. Sequencing was performed on PBMCs. The source is a woman aged 40 to 50 in good health. Some clones in this sample may be carry-over from other donors' samples.

This chain joins TRBV28 and TRBJ2-5, with 10 positions matching TRBD1. With 4 bases clipped from V and 2 bases from J, the junction kept 7 bases outside the gene matches. The germline V gene has CDR1 MDHEN and CDR2 SYDVKM. The CDR3 totals 16 residues. The CDR3 DNA follows: TGTGCCAGCAGTTCCACCGGGACAGGGGATCAAGAGACCCAGTACTTC. It is translated as CASSSTGTGDQETQYF.

The CDR3 loop reads CASSADRDTEAFF. For the CDR3, the DNA is TGTGCCAGCAGTGCGGACAGGGACACTGAAGCTTTCTTT. The gene calls are TRBV25-1 and TRBJ1-1; 8 bases match TRBD1. Germline lookup yields CDR1 MGHDK and CDR2 SYGVNS. Trimming took 4 bases from V and 3 from J; bases not matched to a gene: 1. This CDR3 contains 13 residues.

The chain carries TRBV2 and TRBJ1-3; no reliable D call. CDR1 and CDR2 (germline): SNHLY, FYNNEI. The V end was cut by 7 bases, the J end by 0 bases, with 7 bases between. CDR3 size: 13 residues. CDR3 in amino acids: CASTPNSGNTIYF. CDR3 coding DNA: TGTGCCAGCACCCCTAACTCTGGAAACACCATATATTTT.

This rearrangement joins TRBV5-8 to TRBJ1-4, with D maybe TRBD1 (5 bases). Germline loops: CDR1 SGHTS, CDR2 YDEGEE. With 0 bases removed from V and 3 bases from J, the gap between germline ends came to 9 bases. CDR3 length: 15 amino acids. CDR3 DNA: TGTGCCAGCAGCTTGGAAGGGGCACCTAATGAAAAACTGTTTTTT. It specifies CASSLEGAPNEKLFF. Drawing the rest from reference TRBV5-8 and TRBJ1-4, the complete variable domain is EAGVTQSPTHLIKTRGQQATLRCSPISGHTSVYWYQQALGLGLQFLLWYDEGEERNRGNFPPRFSGRQFPNYSSELNVNALELEDSALYLCASSLEGAPNEKLFFGSGTQLSVL.

The rearrangement joins TRBV30 to TRBJ2-7, with 10 bases identical to TRBD2. From germline, CDR1 is GTSNPN and CDR2 SVGIG (reference sequence). The CDR3 sequence is 14 residues long. With V trimmed by 2 bases and J by 6 bases, 7 bases remained unmatched. DNA for the CDR3: TGTGCCTGGAGTAAAGGGGCTAGCGGGGGCGAGCAGTACTTC. Translated, it gives CAWSKGASGGEQYF.

V usage is TRBV7-9 and J usage is TRBJ2-5; a weak D match, TRBD1 (5 bases). The CDR3 length is 15 residues. V shed 2 bases and J shed 6 bases, with 16 bases lying between them. Germline CDR1 and CDR2: SEHNR and FQNEAQ (reference sequence). CDR3 protein: CASSLIQGQEQTQYF. In DNA form, the CDR3 reads TGTGCCAGCAGCTTAATCCAGGGTCAGGAGCAGACCCAGTACTTC.

The V call is TRBV28, the J call TRBJ2-3; D ambiguous. The germline CDR1 and CDR2 sequences are MDHEN and SYDVKM. The V and J ends lost 4 bases and 4 bases respectively, with 6 bases between them. The CDR3 covers 12 residues. Here the CDR3 reads CASSYSADTQYF. CDR3 nucleotide sequence: TGTGCCAGCAGTTACAGTGCAGATACGCAGTATTTT. Full variable domain (rest looked up from reference TRBV28 and TRBJ2-3): DVKVTQSSRYLVKRTGEKVFLECVQDMDHENMFWYRQDPGLGLRLIYFSYDVKMKEKGDIPEGYSVSREKKERFSLILESASTNQTSMYLCASSYSADTQYFGPGTRLTVL.

The chain is built from TRBV7-2 and TRBJ2-5; TRBD2 matches at 13 bases. In germline, CDR1 is SGHTA, CDR2 FQGNSA. The V gene end was trimmed by 6 bases and the J gene end by 1 base; junction bases not matched to a gene: 2. The CDR3 spans 15 residues. The CDR3 region has the DNA TGTGCCAGCAGGGGACTAGCGGGACCCCAAGAGACCCAGTACTTC. Translating it yields CASRGLAGPQETQYF.

The chain joins TRBV11-2 to TRBJ1-4; tentatively, D is TRBD1 (5 bases). The CDR3 covers 14 residues. The V gene's germline CDR1 is SGHAT and CDR2 FQNNGV. V gave up 2 bases and J gave up 7 bases, with 11 bases separating them. The CDR3 region is CASSLRGLSEKLFF. CDR3 DNA: TGTGCCAGCAGCTTAAGGGGCCTCAGTGAAAAACTGTTTTTT.